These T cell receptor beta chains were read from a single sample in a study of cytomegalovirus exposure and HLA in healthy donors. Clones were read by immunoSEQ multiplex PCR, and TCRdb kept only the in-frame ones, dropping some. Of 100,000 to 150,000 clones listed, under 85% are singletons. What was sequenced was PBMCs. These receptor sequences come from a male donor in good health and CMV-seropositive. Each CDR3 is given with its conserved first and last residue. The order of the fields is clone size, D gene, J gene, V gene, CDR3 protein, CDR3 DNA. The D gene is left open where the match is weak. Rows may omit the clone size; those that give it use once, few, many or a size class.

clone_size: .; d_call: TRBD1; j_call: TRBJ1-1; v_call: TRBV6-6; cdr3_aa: CASSSTDRLDTEAFF; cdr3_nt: TGTGCCAGCAGTAGCACGGACAGGCTCGACACTGAAGCTTTCTTT
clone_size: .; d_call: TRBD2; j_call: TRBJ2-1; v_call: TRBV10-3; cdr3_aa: CAISESSAGGNEQFF; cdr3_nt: TGTGCCATCAGTGAGTCTTCGGCGGGAGGAAATGAGCAGTTCTTC
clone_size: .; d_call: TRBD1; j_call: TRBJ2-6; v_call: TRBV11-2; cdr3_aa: CASRSGRQGTFGANGLTF; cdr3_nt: TGTGCCAGCAGGTCGGGCAGACAGGGTACCTTTGGGGCCAACGGCCTGACTTTC
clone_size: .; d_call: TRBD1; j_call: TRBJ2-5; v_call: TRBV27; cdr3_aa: CASRTGFETQYF; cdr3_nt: TGTGCCAGCAGGACAGGGTTCGAGACCCAGTACTTC
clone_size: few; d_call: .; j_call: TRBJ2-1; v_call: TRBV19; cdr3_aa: CASSRGVEQFF; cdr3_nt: TGTGCCAGTAGTCGGGGAGTAGAGCAGTTCTTC
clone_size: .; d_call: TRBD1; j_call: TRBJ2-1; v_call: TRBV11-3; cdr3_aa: CASSPRTGVDEQFF; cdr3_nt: TGTGCCAGCAGCCCAAGGACAGGGGTCGATGAGCAGTTCTTC
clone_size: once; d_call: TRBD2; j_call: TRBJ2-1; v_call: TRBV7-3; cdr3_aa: CASSLTTSGRGEQFF; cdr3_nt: TGTGCCAGCAGCTTAACGACTAGCGGGAGAGGTGAGCAGTTCTTC
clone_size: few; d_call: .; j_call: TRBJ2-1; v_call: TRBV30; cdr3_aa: CAWRVQDHEQFF; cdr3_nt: TGTGCCTGGAGGGTACAGGACCATGAGCAGTTCTTC
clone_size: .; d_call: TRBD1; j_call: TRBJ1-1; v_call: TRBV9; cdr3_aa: CASSAGQGLELGTEAFF; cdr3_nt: TGTGCCAGCAGCGCAGGACAGGGCCTCGAACTGGGCACTGAAGCTTTCTTT
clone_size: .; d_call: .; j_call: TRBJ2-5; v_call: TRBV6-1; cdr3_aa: CASTTGGDQETQYF; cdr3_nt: TGTGCCAGCACCACAGGGGGGGACCAAGAGACCCAGTACTTC
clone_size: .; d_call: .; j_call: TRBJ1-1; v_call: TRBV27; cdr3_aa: CASSLARNTEAFF; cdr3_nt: TGTGCCAGCAGTTTAGCCAGGAACACTGAAGCTTTCTTT